These 29 T cell receptor beta chains came from one sample sequenced in a study of OX40 agonist ivuxolimab in advanced cancers. Profiling relied on immunoSEQ multiplex PCR, and the TCRdb table lists in-frame clones only, not all of them. The table shows tens of thousands of clones, with 85% to 90% occurring only once. The sequencing used CD4+ or CD8+ T cells sorted from blood, collected in a trial of the OX40 agonist ivuxolimab. The receptors were gathered from an adult with an advanced solid tumor such as melanoma, head and neck, liver or kidney cancer.

The chain has TRBV4-1 and TRBJ1-2; no clear D. Germline V gene sequence: CDR1 MGHRA, CDR2 YSYEKL. The V end lost 0 bases, the J end lost 7 bases, and 6 bases lay between the germline ends. There are 12 residues in the CDR3. The CDR3 sequence is CASSQDQVGYTF. The CDR3 DNA reads TGCGCCAGCAGCCAAGATCAGGTTGGCTACACCTTC.

This chain links TRBV18 with TRBJ2-7; 12 bases are shared with TRBD2. Trimming cost V 5 bases and J 0 bases; bases outside gene matches: 14. Germline loops: CDR1 KGHSH, CDR2 LQKENI. The CDR3 loop spans 19 amino acids. This CDR3 is CASSSRETSGGLDSYEQYF. The CDR3 bases are TGTGCCAGCTCATCCCGAGAGACTAGCGGGGGTCTGGACTCCTACGAGCAGTACTTC.

J is TRBJ1-5 and V is TRBV19; the D gene is possibly TRBD1 (6 bases). V lost 6 bases to trimming and J lost 6 bases, with 18 bases between them. Germline V gene lookup returns CDR1 LNHDA and CDR2 SQIVND (reference sequence). CDR3 length equals 15 residues. CDR3 bases: TGTGCCAGTAGACAGGGCGGTGTCGGTGGTCAGCCCCAGCATTTT. Amino acids: CASRQGGVGGQPQHF.

The V call is TRBV19, the J call TRBJ1-4; 7 bases are a match to TRBD1. In germline, CDR1 is LNHDA, CDR2 SQIVND (reference sequence). V shed 6 bases and J 4 bases; nucleotides not matched to a gene: 5. This CDR3 contains 14 residues. In DNA form, the CDR3 reads TGTGCCAGTAGGGGGGACAGACTTAATGAAAAACTGTTTTTT. It encodes CASRGDRLNEKLFF.

The sample holds a few counts of this clone. CDR3: CASSTIGRTNEKLFF. The CDR3 DNA is TGTGCCAGCAGCACTATTGGGCGCACTAATGAAAAACTGTTTTTT. The rearrangement uses TRBV5-6 and TRBJ1-4; no firm D call. Germline V gene data show CDR1 as SGHDT and CDR2 as YYEEEE. V was trimmed by 4 bases and J by 2 bases, leaving 12 bases between them. The CDR3 sequence is 15 residues long.

The genes are TRBV28 and TRBJ1-4; D unclear. Trimming took off 6 bases at V and 5 bases at J, with 10 bases between the two ends. The CDR3 has 13 residues. The germline V gene has CDR1 MDHEN and CDR2 SYDVKM. The CDR3 spells CASSPRRNEKLFF. The DNA for the CDR3 is TGTGCCAGCAGCCCTCGGAGGAATGAAAAACTGTTTTTT.

Concerning this clone itself: Other DNA sequences from this sample encode an identical CDR3 as well. The V gene is TRBV5-1, the J gene TRBJ2-5, with D unresolved. CDR1 is SGHRS and CDR2 is YFSETQ in the germline V gene. The CDR3 is made up of 11 amino acids. V was pared by 1 base and J by 2 bases, with 0 bases between. The DNA of the CDR3 is TGCGCCAGCAGCTTGCAAGAGACCCAGTACTTC. Amino acids: CASSLQETQYF.

The chain joins TRBV7-3 to TRBJ2-7; D uncertain. The length of the CDR3 is 13 residues. V was shortened by 2 bases and J by 2 bases, with 7 bases between the two germline ends. Germline CDR1 and CDR2: SGHTA and FQGTGA. CDR3 in amino acids: CASSLATTYEQYF. CDR3 nucleotide sequence: TGTGCCAGCAGCTTAGCTACCACCTACGAGCAGTACTTC. The full variable domain, its missing parts supplied by reference TRBV7-3 and TRBJ2-7, is GAGVSQTPSNKVTEKGKYVELRCDPISGHTALYWYRQSLGQGPEFLIYFQGTGAADDSGLPNDRFFAVRPEGSVSTLKIQRTERGDSAVYLCASSLATTYEQYFGPGTRLTVT.

The V and J genes are TRBV7-9 and TRBJ1-1, with TRBD1 as a possible D gene (6 bases). V dropped 5 bases and J dropped 6 bases, with 16 bases sitting between them. There are 14 residues in the CDR3. From germline, CDR1 is SEHNR and CDR2 FQNEAQ (reference sequence). In nucleotides, the CDR3 is TGTGCCAGCAGCACCGGGAGGGGGGCGGCTGAAGCTTTCTTT. Translated: CASSTGRGAAEAFF.

The chain uses TRBV5-6 and TRBJ1-2; D uncertain. V was trimmed by 1 base and J by 13 bases, leaving 17 bases between them. Germline V gives CDR1 SGHDT, CDR2 YYEEEE. This CDR3 is built from 13 residues. The CDR3, as DNA: TGTGCCAGCAGCTTGACTATTACAGCTTGGATCACCTTC. As protein: CASSLTITAWITF.

The chain uses TRBV5-1 and TRBJ1-1; the match to TRBD1 covers 8 bases. In germline, CDR1 is SGHRS, CDR2 YFSETQ. This CDR3 region has 15 residues. V was pared by 0 bases and J by 1 base, with 2 bases of the junction left unmatched. CDR3 DNA: TGCGCCAGCAGCTTGGAAGACAGGGGGAACACTGAAGCTTTCTTT. Amino acids: CASSLEDRGNTEAFF.

The rearrangement links TRBV7-9 to TRBJ2-1; 12 bases align to TRBD1. From germline, CDR1 is SEHNR and CDR2 FQNEAQ (reference sequence). V lost 5 bases, J lost 6 bases, and 5 bases stayed unmatched. The length of the CDR3 is 15 residues. The CDR3 protein is CASSNTGQGANEQFF. Written as DNA, the CDR3 is TGTGCCAGCAGCAATACGGGACAGGGGGCCAATGAGCAGTTCTTC. The full variable domain, rest sourced from reference TRBV7-9 and TRBJ2-1, is DTGVSQNPRHKITKRGQNVTFRCDPISEHNRLYWYRQTLGQGPEFLTYFQNEAQLEKSRLLSDRFSAERPKGSFSTLEIQRTEQGDSAMYLCASSNTGQGANEQFFGPGTRLTVL.

V and J are TRBV19 and TRBJ2-2; no firm D call. The V and J ends lost 5 bases and 6 bases respectively, with 7 bases between them. Germline assignment: CDR1 LNHDA and CDR2 SQIVND (reference sequence). The CDR3 sequence is 12 residues long. CDR3 DNA sequence: TGTGCCAGTAGTCCCCAAGCCGGGGAGCTGTTTTTT. Its protein is CASSPQAGELFF. Using reference TRBV19 and TRBJ2-2 for the parts outside the CDR3, the full variable domain is DGGITQSPKYLFRKEGQNVTLSCEQNLNHDAMYWYRQDPGQGLRLIYYSQIVNDFQKGDIAEGYSVSREKKESFPLTVTSAQKNPTAFYLCASSPQAGELFFGEGSRLTVL.

V and J are TRBV28 and TRBJ1-2, with TRBD1 matching over 8 bases. CDR3 size: 14 residues. Germline assignment: CDR1 MDHEN and CDR2 SYDVKM. V shed 3 bases and J 8 bases; nucleotides not matched to a gene: 8. The CDR3 loop is CASSLQRRQGGYTF. The DNA of the CDR3 is TGTGCCAGCAGTTTGCAGCGGAGACAGGGGGGCTACACCTTC.

Notes on this clone: The germline gene is not matched at one end of the junction; a read error may be the cause. J is TRBJ2-7 and V is TRBV5-8; 9 bases map to TRBD1. The CDR3 contains 13 residues. Germline CDR1 reads SGHTS; CDR2 reads YDEGEE. The CDR3 region has the DNA TGCGCCAGCAGCCAACAGGGGGCAGACCAGCAGTACTTC. Amino acids: CASSQQGADQQYF. The full variable domain, with the rest looked up from reference TRBV5-8 and TRBJ2-7, is EAGVTQSPTHLIKTRGQQATLRCSPISGHTSVYWYQQALGLGLQFLLWYDEGEERNRGNFPPRFSGRQFPNYSSELNVNALELEDSALYLCASSQQGADQQYFGPGTRLTVT.

V usage is TRBV6-6 and J usage is TRBJ1-2, with a possible D match to TRBD1 (6 bases). The CDR3 loop spans 16 amino acids. Trimming pared 7 bases from V and 2 bases from J, leaving 20 bases between. CDR1 is MNHNY, CDR2 SVGAGI, per germline (reference sequence). The CDR3 region has the DNA TGTGCCAGCATGGGGGGCAGGCAACCTCTAAACTATGGCTACACCTTC. Residues: CASMGGRQPLNYGYTF.

The J gene is TRBJ2-5, the V gene TRBV5-8; D tentatively reads TRBD1 or TRBD2 (6 bases each). Between the trimmed V and J ends, which lost 0 bases and 3 bases, there was a span of 12 bases. The germline V gene has CDR1 SGHTS and CDR2 YDEGEE. The CDR3 sequence is 15 residues long. CDR3 region: CASSLAFRGEETQYF. The CDR3 DNA is TGTGCCAGCAGCTTGGCCTTTAGGGGGGAAGAGACCCAGTACTTC.

The gene calls are TRBV5-1 and TRBJ2-5, with 12 bases matching TRBD2. From germline, CDR1 is SGHRS and CDR2 YFSETQ. The ends lost 4 bases at V and 0 bases at J; junction bases unmatched: 4. The CDR3 sequence is 16 residues long. The CDR3 is CASSARTSGNQETQYF. As DNA, the CDR3 is TGCGCCAGCAGCGCGAGGACTAGCGGGAACCAAGAGACCCAGTACTTC.

This clone has just a few counts. The rearrangement links TRBV30 to TRBJ2-3, with 8 bases fitting TRBD1. The germline CDR1 and CDR2 sequences are GTSNPN and SVGIG (reference sequence). The V gene end was trimmed by 0 bases and the J gene end by 5 bases; junction bases not matched to a gene: 10. The CDR3 covers 16 residues. DNA for the CDR3: TGTGCCTGGAGTGTACCCCAAAGGACAGGGAAAGATACGCAGTATTTT. This codes for CAWSVPQRTGKDTQYF.

The chain links TRBV6-1 to TRBJ2-6, with a tentative D call TRBD1 (5 bases). V lost 3 bases and J lost 0, with 12 bases in between. CDR1 is MNHNS, CDR2 SASEGT, per germline. The length of the CDR3 is 17 residues. CDR3 sequence (DNA): TGTGCCAGCAGTGACAGGGTTATCGGCTCTGGGGCCAACGTCCTGACTTTC. Translation gives CASSDRVIGSGANVLTF.

This chain connects TRBV28 to TRBJ1-2; D uncertain. Trimming removed 2 bases from V and 10 bases from J, with 11 bases in between. This CDR3 is built from 12 residues. Germline CDR1 reads MDHEN; CDR2 reads SYDVKM. As DNA, the CDR3 is TGTGCCAGCAGTTTAAGGAAATCTTCCTACACCTTC. It is translated as CASSLRKSSYTF.

This chain connects TRBV19 to TRBJ1-5, with 7 nucleotides matching TRBD1. The germline CDR1 and CDR2 sequences are LNHDA and SQIVND (reference sequence). V was pared by 10 bases and J by 7 bases, with 7 bases of the junction left unmatched. The CDR3 is 12 residues long. The CDR3, as DNA: TGTGCCACACGACAGGGTGTGCAGCCCCAGCATTTT. Translating gives CATRQGVQPQHF.

V usage is TRBV7-7 and J usage is TRBJ2-6, with D uncertain. The CDR3 spans 17 residues. The V gene's germline CDR1 is SSHAT and CDR2 FNYEAQ (reference sequence). The V end was cut by 5 bases, the J end by 5 bases, with 19 bases between. CDR3 in DNA: TGTGCCAGCAGCGGCGCATCGCCACAAAGTCGGGCCAACGTCCTGACTTTC. Translation gives CASSGASPQSRANVLTF.

The chain joins TRBV10-2 to TRBJ2-1; TRBD1 aligns across 9 bases. From germline, CDR1 is WSHSY and CDR2 SAAADI. Trimming removed 0 bases from V and 5 bases from J; junction bases left unmatched: 2. The length of the CDR3 is 15 residues. The CDR3 region has the DNA TGCGCCAGCAGTGAGTCGGGACAGGGCCACAATGAGCAGTTCTTC. It yields the protein CASSESGQGHNEQFF.

This chain connects TRBV19 to TRBJ2-2; possible D gene TRBD1, 5 bases. The CDR3 covers 14 residues. CDR1 and CDR2 (germline): LNHDA, SQIVND (reference sequence). The V gene lost 7 bases and the J gene lost 6 bases, with 15 bases spanning the gap. The chain's CDR3 is CASTRQWSSGELFF. The CDR3 DNA is TGTGCCAGTACTAGACAGTGGTCGTCCGGGGAGCTGTTTTTT.

CDR3 sequence: CASSPPVAGGPGEQYF. The CDR3, as DNA: TGTGCCAGCTCACCACCGGTAGCGGGAGGGCCGGGCGAGCAGTACTTC. V usage is TRBV18 and J usage is TRBJ2-7, with 11 bases lining up with TRBD2. The CDR3 has 16 amino acids. The germline V gene encodes CDR1 KGHSH and CDR2 LQKENI. Losses at the gene ends were 0 bases for V and 6 bases for J; bases not matched to a gene: 7.

This clone appeared a single time. The chain joins TRBV28 to TRBJ1-3; perhaps TRBD1 as D (5 bases). The CDR3 is made up of 16 amino acids. Germline V gene data show CDR1 as MDHEN and CDR2 as SYDVKM. Deletions cut 7 bases from V and 0 bases from J, with 16 bases between. This CDR3 reads CASTRGSQISGNTIYF. As DNA, the CDR3 is TGTGCCAGCACACGGGGCAGTCAAATCTCTGGAAACACCATATATTTT.

This clone was observed a few times. The chain is built from TRBV7-3 and TRBJ2-3; 7 bases fit TRBD2. V dropped 2 bases and J dropped 1; count of bases not matched to a gene: 12. This CDR3 is 18 amino acids long. Germline CDR1 reads SGHTA; CDR2 reads FQGTGA. The CDR3 is CASSLDQSSGGGTDTQYF. CDR3 sequence (DNA): TGTGCCAGCAGCTTAGACCAATCTAGCGGAGGGGGCACAGATACGCAGTATTTT. The variable domain in full, completed from reference TRBV7-3 and TRBJ2-3, reads GAGVSQTPSNKVTEKGKYVELRCDPISGHTALYWYRQSLGQGPEFLIYFQGTGAADDSGLPNDRFFAVRPEGSVSTLKIQRTERGDSAVYLCASSLDQSSGGGTDTQYFGPGTRLTVL.

CDR3 bases: TGTGCCAGCAGTTTCACGACAGGGACCGGTGGCTACACCTTC. Translating it yields CASSFTTGTGGYTF. The chain is built from TRBV28 and TRBJ1-2; 7 nucleotides match TRBD1. Germline V gives CDR1 MDHEN, CDR2 SYDVKM. V gave up 3 bases and J gave up 7 bases; unmatched junction bases: 8. This CDR3 region has 14 residues.